These 26 T cell receptor beta chains share one sample of origin, sequenced in a study of T cell clusters in autoimmune cytopenias. TRB amplification used approximately 250 ng of peripheral blood genomic DNA. TRB was amplified by touch-down multiplex PCR, primer pools A and B combined. TCRdb re-called the multiplex PCR reads and catalogs CDR3 proteins one per entry, DNA excluded. The sample table includes about 8,400 distinct CDR3 sequences. Sequenced material: peripheral blood. The receptors here all came from a human donor with an autoimmune cytopenia or autoimmune hepatitis (not recorded which).

The chain's CDR3 is CASSEGSMGNEQFF. V and J are TRBV6-1 and TRBJ2-1. Per germline, CDR1 MNHNS and CDR2 SASEGT. This CDR3 comprises 14 residues.

The chain couples TRBV20-1 to TRBJ2-3; TCRdb returns TRBD1, unconfirmable since there is no DNA. This CDR3 region has 13 residues. Germline lookup yields CDR1 DFQATT and CDR2 SNEGSKA (reference sequence). CDR3 sequence reads: CSLQGSGTDTQYF.

This sequence joins TRBV7-2 and TRBJ2-3; there is no DNA to check the TCRdb D call of TRBD2. Germline loops: CDR1 SGHTA, CDR2 FQGNSA. This CDR3 is 14 amino acids long. The CDR3 protein is CASSYVRGQDTQYF. The variable domain in full, with the rest retrieved from reference TRBV7-2 and TRBJ2-3, is GAGVSQSPSNKVTEKGKDVELRCDPISGHTALYWYRQSLGQGLEFLIYFQGNSAPDKSGLPSDRFSAERTGGSVSTLTIQRTQQEDSAVYLCASSYVRGQDTQYFGPGTRLTVL.

This clonotype is labeled medium-sized based on frequency. The chain links TRBV7-2 to TRBJ1-5. CDR1 is SGHTA and CDR2 is FQGNSA in the germline V gene. The CDR3 has 15 amino acids. The chain's CDR3 is CASSSSGLSNQPQHF. The entire variable domain, with the rest obtained from reference TRBV7-2 and TRBJ1-5, is as follows: GAGVSQSPSNKVTEKGKDVELRCDPISGHTALYWYRQSLGQGLEFLIYFQGNSAPDKSGLPSDRFSAERTGGSVSTLTIQRTQQEDSAVYLCASSSSGLSNQPQHFGDGTRLSIL.

The rearrangement links TRBV29-1 to TRBJ2-3; TCRdb returns TRBD2, unconfirmable since there is no DNA. The CDR3 sequence is 17 residues long. Looked up from germline, CDR1 is SQVTM and CDR2 is ANQGSEA. The CDR3 loop is CSVEDLGSGRMADTQYF.

Considering frequency, this clonotype is medium-sized. The CDR3 reads CASSLRDSYEQYF. The rearrangement uses TRBV5-1 and TRBJ2-7; the D call of TRBD1 rests on TCRdb alone, since no DNA is present to check it. The CDR3 covers 13 residues. The V gene's germline CDR1 is SGHRS and CDR2 YFSETQ.

The chain links TRBV9 to TRBJ2-3; TCRdb's D call of TRBD2 is untestable without DNA. Germline V gene lookup returns CDR1 SGDLS and CDR2 YYNGEE. The CDR3 consists of 14 residues. The CDR3 sequence is CASSVEGSGDTQYF.

The chain employs TRBV6-1 and TRBJ2-1; absent DNA, TCRdb's TRBD1 call cannot be checked. Germline V lookup: CDR1 MNHNS, CDR2 SASEGT. The CDR3 loop spans 14 amino acids. CDR3 protein: CASTTGSSYNEQFF.

By frequency, this clonotype is medium-sized (0.01 to 0.1%). The rearrangement uses TRBV24-1 and TRBJ1-1; TCRdb's D gene call, TRBD1, goes unchecked for lack of DNA. This CDR3 region has 13 residues. CDR1 KGHDR and CDR2 SFDVKD come from the germline V gene. The CDR3 is CATADQGGPEAFF.

Frequency places this clonotype as medium-sized. The rearrangement links TRBV27 to TRBJ1-6; there is no DNA to check the TCRdb D call of TRBD1. CDR1 is MNHEY, CDR2 SMNVEV, per germline (reference sequence). This CDR3 has 14 amino acids. CDR3: CASSPRDRDSPLHF.

V and J are TRBV5-4 and TRBJ2-3; no DNA is available, so the TRBD1 call from TCRdb remains unchecked. The germline gives CDR1 SGHNT, CDR2 YYREEE (reference sequence). CDR3 size: 15 residues. The CDR3 loop is CASSLGRGRTDTQYF.

The J gene is TRBJ2-1, the V gene TRBV15. Germline V gene lookup returns CDR1 LNHNV and CDR2 YYDKDF (reference sequence). The CDR3 length is 14 residues. CDR3 residues: CATSRGRWDNEQFF.

Considering frequency, this clonotype is medium-sized. The rearrangement uses TRBV27 and TRBJ2-7; absent DNA, TCRdb's TRBD1 call cannot be checked. The CDR3 totals 13 residues. Germline CDR1 reads MNHEY; CDR2 reads SMNVEV (reference sequence). CDR3 loop: CASSYGQGDEQYF.

Judged by frequency, this clonotype is medium-sized. The J gene is TRBJ1-1, the V gene TRBV6-5. Germline CDR1 MNHEY, CDR2 SVGAGI. The CDR3 covers 15 residues. CDR3 protein: CASTTPEAGNTEAFF.

This clonotype registers medium-sized by frequency. V is TRBV27 and J is TRBJ1-1; the D call of TRBD1 rests on TCRdb alone, since no DNA is present to check it. This CDR3 has 14 residues. CDR1 is MNHEY, CDR2 SMNVEV, per germline (reference sequence). The CDR3: CASSQNRGRTEAFF.

The chain combines TRBV12-3 or TRBV12-4 with TRBJ2-3; there is no DNA to check the TCRdb D call of TRBD2. The CDR3 runs 15 residues. CDR3 sequence reads: CASTDAGTPPVTQYF.

By frequency, this clonotype registers medium-sized. The chain recombines TRBV19 with TRBJ2-7; the D call from TCRdb, TRBD2, cannot be confirmed without DNA. CDR3 length: 13 residues. Germline V gene sequence: CDR1 LNHDA, CDR2 SQIVND (reference sequence). This CDR3 is CASKNFGGHEQYF.

The CDR3 protein is CASSREWTGELFF. The chain employs TRBV2 and TRBJ2-2; the D gene TCRdb calls, TRBD1, cannot be checked with no DNA. CDR1 and CDR2 (germline): SNHLY, FYNNEI. This CDR3 is 13 amino acids long.

The gene calls are TRBV7-9 and TRBJ1-1; the D call of TRBD1 rests on TCRdb alone, since no DNA is present to check it. Germline values: CDR1 SEHNR, CDR2 FQNEAQ (reference sequence). The length of the CDR3 is 16 residues. The CDR3: CASSLDSGRGVAEAFF.

Judged by frequency, this clonotype is large. The CDR3 reads CASIQGTSLHEQYF. The chain uses TRBV6-1 and TRBJ2-7; TCRdb picks TRBD2, but there is no DNA to check that call. CDR1 MNHNS and CDR2 SASEGT come from the germline V gene. The CDR3 sequence is 14 residues long.

This clonotype is deemed medium-sized by its frequency. The gene calls are TRBV19 and TRBJ1-2; checking the TCRdb D call of TRBD1 is not possible without DNA. CDR3 size: 15 residues. Germline values: CDR1 LNHDA, CDR2 SQIVND (reference sequence). CDR3 region: CASSTTTGFNYGYTF.

The chain is built from TRBV28 and TRBJ2-5. The CDR3 covers 13 residues. Germline assignment: CDR1 MDHEN and CDR2 SYDVKM. The CDR3: CASSNRRKETQYF. The full variable domain, its missing parts supplied by reference TRBV28 and TRBJ2-5, is DVKVTQSSRYLVKRTGEKVFLECVQDMDHENMFWYRQDPGLGLRLIYFSYDVKMKEKGDIPEGYSVSREKKERFSLILESASTNQTSMYLCASSNRRKETQYFGPGTRLLVL.

This chain connects TRBV24-1 to TRBJ2-7; TCRdb's D gene call, TRBD1, goes unchecked for lack of DNA. In germline, CDR1 is KGHDR, CDR2 SFDVKD. The CDR3 totals 13 residues. The CDR3 loop is CATSDLDSYEQYF.

The genes are TRBV12-3 or TRBV12-4 and TRBJ2-5; TCRdb's D call of TRBD1 is untestable without DNA. The CDR3 runs 16 residues. CDR3 sequence: CASSGTLGQGLETQYF.

The chain employs TRBV6-2 or TRBV6-3 and TRBJ2-5; TCRdb's assignment of TRBD1 cannot be checked, as there is no DNA. This CDR3 is 14 amino acids long. Germline CDR1 MNHEY, CDR2 SVGEGT. CDR3 residues: CASSRDSLKETQYF.

This rearrangement joins TRBV7-3 to TRBJ2-5; absent DNA, TCRdb's TRBD1 call cannot be checked. The V gene's germline CDR1 is SGHTA and CDR2 FQGTGA. The CDR3 totals 15 residues. CDR3 sequence: CASSLVRGPAETQYF.